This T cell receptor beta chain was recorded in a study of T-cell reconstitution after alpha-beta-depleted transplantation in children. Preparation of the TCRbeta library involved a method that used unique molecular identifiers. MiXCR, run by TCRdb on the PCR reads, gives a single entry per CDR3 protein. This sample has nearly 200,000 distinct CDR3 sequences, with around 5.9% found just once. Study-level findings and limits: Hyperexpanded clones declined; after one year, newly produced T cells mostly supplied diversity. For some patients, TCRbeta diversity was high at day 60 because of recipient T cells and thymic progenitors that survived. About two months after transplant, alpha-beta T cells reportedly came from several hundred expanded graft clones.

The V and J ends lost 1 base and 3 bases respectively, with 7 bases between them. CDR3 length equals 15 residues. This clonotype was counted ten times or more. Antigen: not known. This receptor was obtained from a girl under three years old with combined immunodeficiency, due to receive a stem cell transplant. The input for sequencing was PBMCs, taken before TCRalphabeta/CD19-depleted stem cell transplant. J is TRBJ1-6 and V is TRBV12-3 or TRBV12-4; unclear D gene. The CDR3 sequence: CASSLGRNYNSPLHF. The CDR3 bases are TGTGCCAGCAGTTTAGGCCGAAACTATAATTCACCCCTCCACTTT.